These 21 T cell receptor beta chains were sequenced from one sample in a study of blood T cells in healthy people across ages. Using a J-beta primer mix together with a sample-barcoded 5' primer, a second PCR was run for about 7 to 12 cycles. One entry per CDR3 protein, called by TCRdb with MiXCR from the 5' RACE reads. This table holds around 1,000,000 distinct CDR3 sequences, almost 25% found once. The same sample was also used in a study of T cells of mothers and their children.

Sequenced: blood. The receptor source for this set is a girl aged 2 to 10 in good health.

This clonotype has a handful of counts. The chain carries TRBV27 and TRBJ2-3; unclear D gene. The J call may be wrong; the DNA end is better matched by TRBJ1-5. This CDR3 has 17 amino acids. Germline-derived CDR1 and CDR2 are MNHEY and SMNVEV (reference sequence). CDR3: CASSFDSSGRPTDTQHF. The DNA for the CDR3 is TGTGCCAGCAGTTTTGATTCTAGCGGGAGGCCCACAGATACGCAGCATTTT.

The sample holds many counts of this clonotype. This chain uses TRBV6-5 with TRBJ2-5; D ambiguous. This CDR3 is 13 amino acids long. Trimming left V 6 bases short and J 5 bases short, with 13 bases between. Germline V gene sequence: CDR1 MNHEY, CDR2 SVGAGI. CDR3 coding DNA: TGTGCCAGCAGCTTACTTGTCCGGGAGACCCAGTACTTC. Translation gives CASSLLVRETQYF.

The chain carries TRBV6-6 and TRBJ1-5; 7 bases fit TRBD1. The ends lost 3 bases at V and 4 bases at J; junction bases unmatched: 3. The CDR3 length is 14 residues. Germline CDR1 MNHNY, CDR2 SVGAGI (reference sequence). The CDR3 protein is CASSYDRANQPQHF. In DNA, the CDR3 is TGTGCCAGCAGTTATGACAGGGCGAATCAGCCCCAGCATTTT.

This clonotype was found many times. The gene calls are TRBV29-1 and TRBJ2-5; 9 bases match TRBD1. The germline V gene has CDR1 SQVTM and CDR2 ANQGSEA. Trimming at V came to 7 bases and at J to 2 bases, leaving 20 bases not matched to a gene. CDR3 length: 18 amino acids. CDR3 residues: CSAIPLPDRGYVQETQYF. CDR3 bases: TGCAGCGCCATACCATTACCGGACAGGGGATACGTTCAAGAGACCCAGTACTTC.

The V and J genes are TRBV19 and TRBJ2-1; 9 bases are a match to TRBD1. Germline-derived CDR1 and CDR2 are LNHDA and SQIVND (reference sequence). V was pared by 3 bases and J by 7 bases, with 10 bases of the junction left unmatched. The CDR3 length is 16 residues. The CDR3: CASSMPHRDRVNEQFF. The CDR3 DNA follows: TGTGCCAGTAGTATGCCCCACCGGGACAGGGTTAATGAGCAGTTCTTC. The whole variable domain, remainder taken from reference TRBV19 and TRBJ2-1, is DGGITQSPKYLFRKEGQNVTLSCEQNLNHDAMYWYRQDPGQGLRLIYYSQIVNDFQKGDIAEGYSVSREKKESFPLTVTSAQKNPTAFYLCASSMPHRDRVNEQFFGPGTRLTVL.

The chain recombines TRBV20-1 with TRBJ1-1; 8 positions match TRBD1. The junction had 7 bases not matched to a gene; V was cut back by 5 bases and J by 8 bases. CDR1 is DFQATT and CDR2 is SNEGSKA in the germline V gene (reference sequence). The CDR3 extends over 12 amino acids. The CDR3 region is CSAPRTGREAFF. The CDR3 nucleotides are TGCAGTGCTCCCCGGACAGGGCGAGAAGCTTTCTTT.

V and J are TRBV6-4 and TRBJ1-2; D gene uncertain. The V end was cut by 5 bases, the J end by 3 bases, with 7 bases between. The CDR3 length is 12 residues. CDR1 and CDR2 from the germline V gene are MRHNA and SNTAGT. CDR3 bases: TGTGCCAGCAGTTTGGTTTACTATGGCTACACCTTC. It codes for CASSLVYYGYTF.

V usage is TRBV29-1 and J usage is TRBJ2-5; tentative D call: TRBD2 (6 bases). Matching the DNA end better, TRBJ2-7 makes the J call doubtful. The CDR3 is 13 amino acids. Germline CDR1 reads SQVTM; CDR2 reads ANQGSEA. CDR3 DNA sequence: TGCAGCGTTGAGATGCGGGACCCCTACGAGCAGTACTTC. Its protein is CSVEMRDPYEQYF.

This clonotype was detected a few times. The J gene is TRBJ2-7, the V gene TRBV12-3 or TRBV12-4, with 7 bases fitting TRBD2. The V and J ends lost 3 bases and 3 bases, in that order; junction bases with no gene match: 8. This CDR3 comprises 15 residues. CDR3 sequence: CASSLVGGSIYEQYF. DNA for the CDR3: TGTGCCAGCAGTTTGGTTGGCGGGAGCATCTACGAGCAGTACTTC.

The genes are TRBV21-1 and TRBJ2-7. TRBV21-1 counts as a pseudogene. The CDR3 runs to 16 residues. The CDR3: CASSKAGRGVSYEQYF. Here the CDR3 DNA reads TGTGCCAGCAGCAAAGCGGGCAGGGGAGTCTCCTACGAGCAGTACTTC.

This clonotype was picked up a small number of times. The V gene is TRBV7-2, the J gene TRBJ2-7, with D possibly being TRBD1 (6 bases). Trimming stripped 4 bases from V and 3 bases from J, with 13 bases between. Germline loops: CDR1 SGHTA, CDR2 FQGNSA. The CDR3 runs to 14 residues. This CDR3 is CASSSGTSYYEQYF. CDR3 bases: TGTGCCAGCAGCTCCGGGACAAGCTACTACGAGCAGTACTTC.

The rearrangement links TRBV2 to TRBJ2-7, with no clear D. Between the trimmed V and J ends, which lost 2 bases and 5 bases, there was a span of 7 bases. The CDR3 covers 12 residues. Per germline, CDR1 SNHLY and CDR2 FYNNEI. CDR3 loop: CASSEIFHEQYF. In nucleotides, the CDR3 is TGTGCCAGCAGTGAAATATTCCACGAGCAGTACTTC.

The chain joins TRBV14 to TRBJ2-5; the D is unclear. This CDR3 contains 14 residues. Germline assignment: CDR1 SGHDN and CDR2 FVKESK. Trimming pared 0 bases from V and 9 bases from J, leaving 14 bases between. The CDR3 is CASSQDLLPTSQYF. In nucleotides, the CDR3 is TGTGCCAGCAGCCAAGATTTACTACCGACCTCCCAGTACTTC.

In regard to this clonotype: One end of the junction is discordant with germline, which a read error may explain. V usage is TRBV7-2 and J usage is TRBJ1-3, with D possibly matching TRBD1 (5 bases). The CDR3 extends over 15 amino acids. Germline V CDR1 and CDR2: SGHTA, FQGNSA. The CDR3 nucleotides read TGTGCCAGCAGCAAAGGGACCCAAGGCGGAAACACCATATGTTTT. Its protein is CASSKGTQGGNTICF.

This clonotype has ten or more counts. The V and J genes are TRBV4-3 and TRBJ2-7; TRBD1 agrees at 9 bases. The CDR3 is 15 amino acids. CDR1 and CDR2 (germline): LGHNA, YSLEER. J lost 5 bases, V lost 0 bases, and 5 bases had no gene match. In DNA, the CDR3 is TGCGCCAGCAGCCAAGATGGGACAGGGTCCAACGAGCAGTACTTC. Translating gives CASSQDGTGSNEQYF.

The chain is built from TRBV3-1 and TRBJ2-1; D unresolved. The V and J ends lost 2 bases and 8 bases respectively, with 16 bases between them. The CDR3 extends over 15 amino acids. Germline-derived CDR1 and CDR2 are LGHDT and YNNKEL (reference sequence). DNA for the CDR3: TGTGCCAGCAGCCAATTGGGTTGGGCAGACGATGAGCAGTTCTTC. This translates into CASSQLGWADDEQFF.

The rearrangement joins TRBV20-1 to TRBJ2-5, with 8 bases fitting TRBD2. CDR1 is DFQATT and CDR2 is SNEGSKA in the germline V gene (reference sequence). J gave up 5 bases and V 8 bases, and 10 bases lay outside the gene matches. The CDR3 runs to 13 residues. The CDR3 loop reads CSTPSREAETQYF. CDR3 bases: TGCAGTACCCCTTCGCGGGAGGCGGAGACCCAGTACTTC.

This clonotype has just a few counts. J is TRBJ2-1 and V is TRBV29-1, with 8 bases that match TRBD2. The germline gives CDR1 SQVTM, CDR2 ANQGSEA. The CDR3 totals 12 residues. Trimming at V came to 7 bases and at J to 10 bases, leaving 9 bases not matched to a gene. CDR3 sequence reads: CSDGGELGEQFF. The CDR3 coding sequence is TGCAGCGACGGGGGGGAGTTGGGGGAGCAGTTCTTC.

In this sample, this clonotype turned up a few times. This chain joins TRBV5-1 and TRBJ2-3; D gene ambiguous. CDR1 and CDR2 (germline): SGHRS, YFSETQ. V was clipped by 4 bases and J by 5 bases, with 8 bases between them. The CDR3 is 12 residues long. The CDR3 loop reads CASSKNGDTQYF. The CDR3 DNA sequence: TGCGCCAGCAGCAAAAACGGAGATACGCAGTATTTT.

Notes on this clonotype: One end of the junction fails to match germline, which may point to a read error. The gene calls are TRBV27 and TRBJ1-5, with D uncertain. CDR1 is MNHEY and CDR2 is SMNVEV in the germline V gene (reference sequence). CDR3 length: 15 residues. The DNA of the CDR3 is TGTGCCAGCAGTTTGTATTTTGGCAGCAACCAGCCCCAGCATTTT. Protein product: CASSLYFGSNQPQHF.

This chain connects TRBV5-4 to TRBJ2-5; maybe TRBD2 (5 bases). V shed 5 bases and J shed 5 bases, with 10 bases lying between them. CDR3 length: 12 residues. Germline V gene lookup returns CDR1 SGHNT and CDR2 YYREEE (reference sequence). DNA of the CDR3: TGTGCCAGCAGAGCGGCGGATGAGACCCAGTACTTC. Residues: CASRAADETQYF.